What follows is one TCR beta chain and its context. The antigen is not known. Profiled with immunoSEQ multiplex PCR; TCRdb holds only in-frame clones, not every one. This table has 75,000 to 100,000 clones, around 91% appearing once. Germline CDR1 is MNHEY and CDR2 is SVGAGI. This CDR3 is 11 amino acids long. V dropped 5 bases and J dropped 3 bases, with 4 bases sitting between them. The data stem from a study of OX40 agonist ivuxolimab in advanced cancers. Across the study: Ivuxolimab is an agonistic anti-OX40 (CD134) antibody, and patients were treated with it. Prior therapy, whether anti-PD-1, anti-PD-L1 or anti-CTLA-4, was allowed, and roughly 44% had some. General study results and limits: At 0.1-3.0 mg/kg, partial responders had clonal expansion among the lowest observed.

Baseline, cycle 4 day 1, and cycle 7 day 1 were the blood sampling points. The TCR originated in an adult with an advanced solid tumor such as melanoma, head and neck, liver or kidney cancer. Sequenced material: CD4+ or CD8+ T cells sorted from blood, taken in a trial of the OX40 agonist ivuxolimab. The chain employs TRBV6-5 and TRBJ2-5, with D unclear. The CDR3 bases are TGTGCCAGCAGTAGAAAAGAGACCCAGTACTTC. It codes for CASSRKETQYF.